This T cell receptor (beta chain) was identified in a study of identical twins (TCRdb year 2016). About the study as a whole: The study deep-sequenced TCR alpha and beta repertoires from monozygotic twins, unrelated adults of various ages and cord blood to test whether fetal clonotypes persist. Replicate twin experiments were performed at different times using different library preparation protocols to rule out contamination.

At least ten counts were recorded for this clonotype. This clone's antigen is unknown. The record has no base qualities; no much larger clone is one base away. Overall results and qualifications from the work: Because the same donors could not be followed over many years, the conclusions depended on cross-sectional statistical analysis. Invariant T cells such as MAIT and iNKT could partly confound zero-insertion analyses, though diverse VJ usage argued against this for most clonotypes. Abundant cord blood beta clonotypes carried fewer insertions; young adult naive repertoires showed a weaker similar trend, while memory repertoires showed none. Compared with coincidental sharing between unrelated individuals, out-of-frame TCR alpha sequences shared between twins showed an excess of sequences with low generation probability. A weaker excess of twin sharing was found in beta out-of-frame sequences because the signal-to-noise ratio was lowered by fewer shared sequences. Recombination models systematically underestimated out-of-frame TCR alpha sharing in monozygotic twins but agreed with sharing between unrelated individuals.

The library was prepared using 5' RACE. Data came from an Illumina HiSeq 2000. A universal primer binding site was added through template switching, and the final cDNA carried a unique molecular identifier so that TCR cDNA molecules could be counted accurately. Specific primers in the conserved constant-segment region were used to synthesize first-strand cDNA for TCR alpha and beta chains. To control for contamination, every cDNA library carried two barcodes: a SMART-Mk sample barcode plus Illumina barcodes. Two successive PCR steps introduced TruSeq adapter sequences along with Illumina sample barcodes. TCR alpha and beta cDNA libraries were sequenced on the Illumina HiSeq platform with custom primers. As for the authors' bioinformatics: MiGEC was used to process raw reads and extract unique molecular identifiers, and MiXCR was used to find CDR3 positions. Recombination models were inferred per individual with the repgenHMM and IGoR tools using an EM algorithm. Shared clonotypes were analyzed with the tcR package in R, and sharing was normalized by the product of cloneset sizes. To study raw recombination free of thymic and clonal selection effects, out-of-frame nonproductive sequences were analyzed. Starting from the raw public reads, TCRdb applied fastp trimming at Q25, assembled clones with MiXCR and retained in-frame beta chains. All rows with the same CDR3 protein become a single entry with the most common DNA and genes. The V and J calls, along with clone size, are taken from TCRdb and not from the paper's own processing. This sample comprises a few hundred thousand distinct CDR3 sequences, about 10% of them detected only once. The ten largest clones take up 10% of the sample.

Every donor in the study was a healthy Caucasian. Miltenyi CD45RO+ enrichment and human naive T-cell isolation kits were used to isolate memory (CD45RO+) and naive T cells from PBMC. The germline ends are 7 bases apart after V is trimmed by 0 bases and J by 4 bases. The CDR3 starts with the cysteine, ends with the phenylalanine, and has 13 residues. Just the 39-base CDR3 DNA is kept, in frame starting at base 1. According to the germline V gene, CDR1 reads SGHRS and CDR2 reads YFSETQ. This clonotype was sampled from a man aged 45 to 65 in good health. The sequencing sample was made of memory T cells sorted from blood. The cell subset or site label corresponds to: CD45RO+ enriched T cells. The chain joins TRBV5-1 to TRBJ2-5; too little of a D gene remains to name it. Read as DNA, the sequence is TGCGCCAGCAGCTTGGGGGCAGGAGAGACCCAGTACTTC. Translated, it reads CASSLGAGETQYF.